This T cell receptor beta chain was captured by sequencing in a study of beta chain features in type 1 diabetes. Isolated RNA was reverse transcribed in full, so expressed TCRB transcripts were sequenced. Repertoires were generated with immunoSEQ multiplex PCR, while TCRdb's copy carries only in-frame clones and drops some. The profile covers 680,000 or so clones, with around a sixth appearing a single time and about 0.097% taken by the ten largest. This clone was observed a few times. The sequence was collected from a young man in good health. Sequencing was carried out using naive CD4+ T cells from blood.

The CDR3 sequence: CASSSIRADNEQFF. The CDR3 DNA sequence: TGTGCCAGCAGTTCGATCCGGGCCGACAATGAGCAGTTCTTC. V is TRBV6-5 and J is TRBJ2-1; D is uncertain. V lost 4 bases and J lost 5, with 12 bases in between. This CDR3 is built from 14 residues. Germline lookup yields CDR1 MNHEY and CDR2 SVGAGI.